This TCR beta chain is from a study of blood T cell repertoires in COVID-19. Seattle participants joined during active infection and were tracked over time. TCRdb's table, derived via immunoSEQ multiplex PCR, lists solely in-frame clones and lacks some. The sample yields tens of thousands of clones, 81% seen once. There are 15 residues in the CDR3. The germline V gene has CDR1 SGHRS and CDR2 YFSETQ. V lost 4 bases and J lost 1; bases outside the gene matches: 7. The receptor comes from a woman older than 75 with COVID-19, enrolled during active disease. The chain carries TRBV5-1 and TRBJ1-1; 7 positions agree with TRBD1. Sequencing was carried out using peripheral blood. The CDR3 DNA reads as TGCGCCAGCAGCGGGAGACAGGGAGGGAACACTGAAGCTTTCTTT. Protein product: CASSGRQGGNTEAFF.